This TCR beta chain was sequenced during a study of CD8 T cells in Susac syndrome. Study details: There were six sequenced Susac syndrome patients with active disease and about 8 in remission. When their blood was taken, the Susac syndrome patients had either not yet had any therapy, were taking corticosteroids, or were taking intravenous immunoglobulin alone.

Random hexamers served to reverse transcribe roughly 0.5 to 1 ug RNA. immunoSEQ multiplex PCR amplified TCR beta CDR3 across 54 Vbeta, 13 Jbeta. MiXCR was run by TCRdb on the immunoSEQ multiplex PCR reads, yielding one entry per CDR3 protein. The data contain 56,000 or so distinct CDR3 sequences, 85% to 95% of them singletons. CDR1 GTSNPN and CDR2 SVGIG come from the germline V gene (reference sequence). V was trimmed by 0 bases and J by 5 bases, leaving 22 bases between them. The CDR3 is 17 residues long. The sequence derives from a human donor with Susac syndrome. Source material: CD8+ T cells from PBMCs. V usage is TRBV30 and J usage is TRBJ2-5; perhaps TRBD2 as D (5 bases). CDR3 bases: TGTGCCTGGAGTGTACAGCTAGCTTTAATTGAGTGGGAGACCCAGTACTTC. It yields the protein CAWSVQLALIEWETQYF.